The 17 T cell receptor beta chains reported below all come from one sample, sequenced in a study of cytomegalovirus exposure and HLA in healthy donors. Use of 60 Vbeta and 13 Jbeta primers characterized the PCR. Sequencing used immunoSEQ multiplex PCR; TCRdb keeps in-frame clones, though not all of them. The table shows roughly 130,000 clones, with roughly two thirds occurring only once. The material sequenced was PBMCs. All receptors derive from a male donor in good health and CMV-seronegative.

This sequence joins TRBV7-9 and TRBJ1-4; TRBD1 agrees at 11 bases. This CDR3 has 16 residues. V lost 5 bases and J lost 8; bases outside the gene matches: 10. Germline V gene lookup returns CDR1 SEHNR and CDR2 FQNEAQ (reference sequence). In nucleotides, the CDR3 is TGTGCCAGCAGCCTAGGAGGGACAGGGGGAAACGAAAAACTGTTTTTT. Its translation is CASSLGGTGGNEKLFF.

The chain is built from TRBV6-5 and TRBJ2-7, with TRBD1 identical over 8 bases. The CDR3 is 14 residues long. CDR1 and CDR2 from the germline V gene are MNHEY and SVGAGI. Trimming cost V 5 bases and J 5 bases; bases outside gene matches: 8. CDR3 DNA sequence: TGTGCCAGCAGTATCCGGGACAGGTTCGACGAGCAGTACTTC. Its translation: CASSIRDRFDEQYF.

The rearrangement joins TRBV5-4 to TRBJ1-6; 10 bases are a match to TRBD1. CDR1 SGHNT and CDR2 YYREEE come from the germline V gene (reference sequence). V was clipped by 4 bases and J by 7 bases; unmatched bases: 8. The CDR3 loop spans 16 amino acids. The CDR3: CASSDAMGQGNSPLHF. In DNA, the CDR3 is TGTGCCAGCAGCGATGCCATGGGACAGGGGAATTCACCCCTCCACTTT. Full variable domain (rest looked up from reference TRBV5-4 and TRBJ1-6): ETGVTQSPTHLIKTRGQQVTLRCSSQSGHNTVSWYQQALGQGPQFIFQYYREEENGRGNFPPRFSGLQFPNYSSELNVNALELDDSALYLCASSDAMGQGNSPLHFGNGTRLTVT.

This clone turned up a few times. V gene TRBV5-4 combines with J gene TRBJ2-3; D may be TRBD2 (7 bases). CDR1 and CDR2 from the germline V gene are SGHNT and YYREEE (reference sequence). This CDR3 region has 15 residues. V lost 1 base and J lost 4, with 13 bases in between. The CDR3: CASSLNAGAADTQYF. The CDR3 DNA is TGTGCCAGCAGCTTGAATGCGGGGGCAGCAGATACGCAGTATTTT.

The chain recombines TRBV28 with TRBJ2-1, with D possibly TRBD2 on 6 matching bases. V was trimmed by 0 bases and J by 5 bases, leaving 14 bases between them. The germline V gene encodes CDR1 MDHEN and CDR2 SYDVKM. This CDR3 has 16 amino acids. As DNA, the CDR3 is TGTGCCAGCAGTTTATGGGAGGGGAAGCTTAACAATGAGCAGTTCTTC. As protein: CASSLWEGKLNNEQFF.

The chain uses TRBV27 and TRBJ1-6; 8 bases match TRBD1. With 4 bases clipped from V and 8 bases from J, the junction kept 7 bases outside the gene matches. Germline V gives CDR1 MNHEY, CDR2 SMNVEV (reference sequence). The CDR3 loop spans 15 amino acids. CDR3 coding DNA: TGTGCCAGCAGTTGGTTCGGGACAGGAGATTCACCCCTCCACTTT. This gives the protein CASSWFGTGDSPLHF.

This rearrangement joins TRBV18 to TRBJ2-5, with 12 nucleotides matching TRBD2. This CDR3 region has 14 residues. The V and J ends lost 6 bases and 5 bases, in that order; junction bases with no gene match: 4. Germline-derived CDR1 and CDR2 are KGHSH and LQKENI. This chain's CDR3 is CASSTSGGQETQYF. CDR3 nucleotide sequence: TGTGCCAGCTCTACTAGCGGGGGGCAGGAGACCCAGTACTTC.

This clone has a single count. The chain has TRBV19 and TRBJ2-7, with TRBD1 as a possible D gene (6 bases). The germline CDR1 and CDR2 sequences are LNHDA and SQIVND (reference sequence). The V end lost 1 base, the J end lost 2 bases, and 18 bases lay between the germline ends. The CDR3 has 17 residues. CDR3 nucleotide sequence: TGTGCCAGTAGTATAGGGGCTCGAGGGGGAGCGACCTACGAGCAGTACTTC. Translation gives CASSIGARGGATYEQYF.

The chain has TRBV7-9 and TRBJ2-5; 10 bases map to TRBD1. V shed 7 bases and J 4 bases; nucleotides not matched to a gene: 6. This CDR3 comprises 14 residues. Germline CDR1 reads SEHNR; CDR2 reads FQNEAQ (reference sequence). The DNA of the CDR3 is TGTGCCAGCACCCCCCGGACAGGGGGAGAGACCCAGTACTTC. It encodes CASTPRTGGETQYF.

This clone was observed a few times. The chain links TRBV5-4 to TRBJ1-1; the D gene is possibly TRBD1 (6 bases). The CDR3 spans 15 residues. The germline CDR1 and CDR2 sequences are SGHNT and YYREEE (reference sequence). V lost 0 bases to trimming and J lost 2 bases, with 11 bases between them. CDR3 DNA sequence: TGTGCCAGCAGCTTGGCCAGGGGACAAAACACTGAAGCTTTCTTT. Protein sequence: CASSLARGQNTEAFF. Full variable domain (missing parts from reference TRBV5-4 and TRBJ1-1): ETGVTQSPTHLIKTRGQQVTLRCSSQSGHNTVSWYQQALGQGPQFIFQYYREEENGRGNFPPRFSGLQFPNYSSELNVNALELDDSALYLCASSLARGQNTEAFFGQGTRLTVV.

V is TRBV5-4 and J is TRBJ2-5, with TRBD1 identical over 9 bases. CDR3 length equals 15 residues. Germline V gene data show CDR1 as SGHNT and CDR2 as YYREEE (reference sequence). V was pared by 5 bases and J by 5 bases, with 10 bases of the junction left unmatched. The CDR3 region is CASRLGQGKGETQYF. The CDR3 DNA follows: TGTGCCAGCAGGCTCGGACAGGGGAAGGGGGAGACCCAGTACTTC.

This clone was found many times. The rearrangement uses TRBV14 and TRBJ1-4, with unresolved D. Trimming took off 0 bases at V and 10 bases at J, with 12 bases between the two ends. The CDR3 contains 14 residues. Germline-derived CDR1 and CDR2 are SGHDN and FVKESK. CDR3: CASSQDSSVGKLFF. The CDR3 nucleotides read TGTGCCAGCAGCCAAGATTCTAGTGTCGGAAAACTGTTTTTT.

This chain connects TRBV7-9 to TRBJ2-2; D is ambiguous. V was shortened by 1 base and J by 7 bases, with 7 bases between the two germline ends. Germline V gene lookup returns CDR1 SEHNR and CDR2 FQNEAQ (reference sequence). CDR3 size: 13 residues. Here the CDR3 reads CASSLEGGGELFF. The CDR3 region has the DNA TGTGCCAGCAGCTTAGAAGGCGGCGGGGAGCTGTTTTTT.

The chain links TRBV7-3 to TRBJ2-5, with 7 bases that match TRBD1. With V trimmed by 3 bases and J by 4 bases, 8 bases remained unmatched. The germline V gene has CDR1 SGHTA and CDR2 FQGTGA. This CDR3 has 15 amino acids. CDR3 residues: CASSFIRGRVETQYF. In DNA, the CDR3 is TGTGCCAGCAGCTTCATAAGGGGGCGCGTAGAGACCCAGTACTTC. The full variable domain, completed using reference TRBV7-3 and TRBJ2-5, is GAGVSQTPSNKVTEKGKYVELRCDPISGHTALYWYRQSLGQGPEFLIYFQGTGAADDSGLPNDRFFAVRPEGSVSTLKIQRTERGDSAVYLCASSFIRGRVETQYFGPGTRLLVL.

This clone was seen a few times. The chain employs TRBV5-6 and TRBJ1-5; 10 bases are a match to TRBD1. The germline gives CDR1 SGHDT, CDR2 YYEEEE. The junction had 3 bases not matched to a gene; V was cut back by 0 bases and J by 9 bases. This CDR3 region has 14 residues. The CDR3 sequence is CASSLGDRGPPQHF. CDR3 DNA: TGTGCCAGCAGCTTGGGGGACAGGGGCCCGCCCCAGCATTTT. The full variable domain, completed using reference TRBV5-6 and TRBJ1-5, is DAGVTQSPTHLIKTRGQQVTLRCSPKSGHDTVSWYQQALGQGPQFIFQYYEEEERQRGNFPDRFSGHQFPNYSSELNVNALLLGDSALYLCASSLGDRGPPQHFGDGTRLSIL.

The J gene is TRBJ2-1, the V gene TRBV30, with 14 bases matching TRBD2. J lost 9 bases, V lost 4 bases, and 8 bases had no gene match. There are 15 residues in the CDR3. Germline values: CDR1 GTSNPN, CDR2 SVGIG (reference sequence). CDR3 bases: TGTGCCTGGACCAGACTAGCGGGGGGGCTCGGTGAGCAGTTCTTC. Translating gives CAWTRLAGGLGEQFF.

The chain joins TRBV30 to TRBJ1-4; tentative D call: TRBD1 (5 bases). The CDR3 loop spans 12 amino acids. The germline V gene has CDR1 GTSNPN and CDR2 SVGIG (reference sequence). V lost 4 bases and J lost 8, with 11 bases in between. This chain's CDR3 is CAWTREGEKLFF. DNA for the CDR3: TGTGCCTGGACCAGGGAGGGAGAAAAACTGTTTTTT. The full variable domain, completed using reference TRBV30 and TRBJ1-4, is SQTIHQWPATLVQPVGSPLSLECTVEGTSNPNLYWYRQAAGRGLQLLFYSVGIGQISSEVPQNLSASRPQDRQFILSSKKLLLSDSGFYLCAWTREGEKLFFGSGTQLSVL.